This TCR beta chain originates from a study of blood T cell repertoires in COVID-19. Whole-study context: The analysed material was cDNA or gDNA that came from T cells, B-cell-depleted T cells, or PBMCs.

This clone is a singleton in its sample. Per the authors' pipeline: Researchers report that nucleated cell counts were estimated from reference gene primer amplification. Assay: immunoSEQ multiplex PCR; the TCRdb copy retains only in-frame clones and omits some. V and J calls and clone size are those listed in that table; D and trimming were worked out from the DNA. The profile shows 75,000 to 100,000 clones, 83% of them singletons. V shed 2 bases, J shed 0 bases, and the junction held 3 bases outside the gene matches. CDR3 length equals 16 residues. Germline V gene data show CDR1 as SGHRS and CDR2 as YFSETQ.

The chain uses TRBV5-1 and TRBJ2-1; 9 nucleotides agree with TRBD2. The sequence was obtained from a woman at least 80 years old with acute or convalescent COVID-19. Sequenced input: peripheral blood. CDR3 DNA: TGCGCCAGCAGCTTTTTTAGCGGGAGCTCCTACAATGAGCAGTTCTTC. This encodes CASSFFSGSSYNEQFF.